This TCR beta chain was captured by sequencing in a study of T cell responses to AZD1222 COVID-19 vaccine. General study results and limits: Unmutated variant regions reportedly attract nearly half of all spike-specific TCRs.

The method was immunoSEQ multiplex PCR; TCRdb's version includes in-frame clones alone and lacks a portion of them. The table has approximately 100,000 clones, roughly 90% seen once. On this clone: Its target is not known.

Losses at the gene ends were 0 bases for V and 5 bases for J; bases not matched to a gene: 7. Germline CDR1 and CDR2: MNHEY and SVGEGT. The CDR3 spans 16 residues. The TCR was taken from an adult in good health. The sample here was peripheral blood, taken on day 0 of AZD1222 vaccination. The V gene is TRBV6-2 or TRBV6-3, the J gene TRBJ2-7, with 10 bases identical to TRBD2. CDR3 nucleotide sequence: TGTGCCAGCAGTTACTCTCCTAGCGGGAGAGTCCACGAGCAGTACTTC. Translation: CASSYSPSGRVHEQYF.